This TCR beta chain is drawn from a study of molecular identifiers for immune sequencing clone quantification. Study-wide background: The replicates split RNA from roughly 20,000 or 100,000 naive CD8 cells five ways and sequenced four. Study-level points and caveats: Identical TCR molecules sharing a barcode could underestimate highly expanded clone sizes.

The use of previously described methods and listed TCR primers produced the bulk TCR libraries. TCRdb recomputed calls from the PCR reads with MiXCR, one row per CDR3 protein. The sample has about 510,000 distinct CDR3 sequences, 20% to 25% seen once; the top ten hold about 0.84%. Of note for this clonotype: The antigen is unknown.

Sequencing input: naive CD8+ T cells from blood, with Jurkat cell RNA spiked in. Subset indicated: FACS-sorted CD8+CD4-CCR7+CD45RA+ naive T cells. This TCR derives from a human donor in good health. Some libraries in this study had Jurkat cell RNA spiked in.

CDR3: CATSEFGVYEQYF. CDR3 nucleotide sequence: TGTGCCACCTCCGAATTCGGGGTCTACGAGCAGTACTTC. This chain connects TRBV19 to TRBJ2-7, with TRBD2 as a possible D gene (5 bases). V was pared by 10 bases and J by 3 bases, with 16 bases between. Germline CDR1 and CDR2: LNHDA and SQIVND (reference sequence). The CDR3 runs to 13 residues. Complete variable domain (other parts from reference TRBV19 and TRBJ2-7): DGGITQSPKYLFRKEGQNVTLSCEQNLNHDAMYWYRQDPGQGLRLIYYSQIVNDFQKGDIAEGYSVSREKKESFPLTVTSAQKNPTAFYLCATSEFGVYEQYFGPGTRLTVT.